The next 10 T cell receptor beta chains were all read from a single sample in a study of blood T cells in healthy people across ages. It was with a sample-barcoded 5' primer and a J-beta primer mix that a second PCR of about 6 to 12 cycles was run. TCRdb redid the calling of the 5' RACE reads with MiXCR, one entry per CDR3 protein. The profile shows roughly 800,000 distinct CDR3 sequences, about 55% of them singletons. Sequencing was performed on blood. These receptors originate from an elderly man in good health.

The chain employs TRBV20-1 and TRBJ2-1, with a possible D match to TRBD2 (5 bases). Germline assignment: CDR1 DFQATT and CDR2 SNEGSKA (reference sequence). This CDR3 is 13 amino acids long. The V gene lost 1 base and the J gene lost 3 bases, with 7 bases spanning the gap. CDR3 region: CSARAGNYNEQFF. CDR3 in DNA: TGCAGTGCTAGAGCGGGAAACTACAATGAGCAGTTCTTC.

The V call is TRBV6-1, the J call TRBJ1-1; D call uncertain. The CDR3 sequence is 15 residues long. Trimming took 2 bases from V and 5 from J, leaving 15 bases between them. CDR1 is MNHNS and CDR2 is SASEGT in the germline V gene. CDR3 region: CASSERATIVTEAFF. CDR3 nucleotide sequence: TGTGCCAGCAGTGAACGTGCGACAATAGTAACTGAAGCTTTCTTT.

The rearrangement uses TRBV20-1 and TRBJ1-6, with a possible D match to TRBD1 (5 bases). The germline gives CDR1 DFQATT, CDR2 SNEGSKA (reference sequence). The CDR3 consists of 16 residues. V shed 6 bases and J shed 0 bases, with 15 bases lying between them. This CDR3 is CSATQTASSYNSPLHF. In nucleotides, the CDR3 is TGCAGTGCCACGCAGACAGCGAGCTCCTATAATTCACCCCTCCACTTT.

CDR3 bases: TGCGCCAGCAGCCAAGAGGACAGGGGGCGTTATGGCTACACCTTC. Translated, it gives CASSQEDRGRYGYTF. The chain carries TRBV4-1 and TRBJ1-2; 11 bases match TRBD1. The CDR3 consists of 15 residues. CDR1 and CDR2 from the germline V gene are MGHRA and YSYEKL. Losses at the gene ends were 0 bases for V and 5 bases for J; bases not matched to a gene: 2.

The chain uses TRBV6-5 and TRBJ2-7, with D perhaps matching TRBD1 (6 bases). Between the trimmed V and J ends, which lost 7 bases and 2 bases, there was a span of 15 bases. Germline loops: CDR1 MNHEY, CDR2 SVGAGI. The CDR3 is 14 residues long. The DNA for the CDR3 is TGTGCCAGCAACCTAAACAGGGCTCCCTACGAGCAGTACTTC. It translates to CASNLNRAPYEQYF.

The V gene is TRBV28, the J gene TRBJ1-6, with 7 nucleotides matching TRBD1. The CDR3 loop spans 15 amino acids. Germline V CDR1 and CDR2: MDHEN, SYDVKM. V shed 4 bases, J shed 8 bases, and the junction held 8 bases outside the gene matches. The DNA for the CDR3 is TGTGCCAGCAGTTCACACACAGGGGAGGATTCACCCCTCCACTTT. It is translated as CASSSHTGEDSPLHF. The full variable domain, with the rest looked up from reference TRBV28 and TRBJ1-6, is DVKVTQSSRYLVKRTGEKVFLECVQDMDHENMFWYRQDPGLGLRLIYFSYDVKMKEKGDIPEGYSVSREKKERFSLILESASTNQTSMYLCASSSHTGEDSPLHFGNGTRLTVT.

This clonotype was seen ten or more times. The rearrangement links TRBV12-3 or TRBV12-4 to TRBJ1-2; D unresolved. CDR3 length: 15 residues. V was cut by 5 bases and J by 3 bases, with 16 bases left in between. The CDR3 spells CASSLRARSDYGYTF. The DNA for the CDR3 is TGTGCCAGCAGTCTCCGGGCCCGGAGCGACTATGGCTACACCTTC.

The gene calls are TRBV12-3 or TRBV12-4 and TRBJ1-1; D remains ambiguous. The CDR3 is 13 residues long. Trimming removed 8 bases from V and 0 bases from J, with 10 bases in between. CDR3 sequence: CASVSGMNTEAFF. In DNA, the CDR3 is TGTGCCAGCGTGTCGGGGATGAACACTGAAGCTTTCTTT.

The chain recombines TRBV6-5 with TRBJ2-5; 8 positions agree with TRBD2. The CDR3 sequence is 16 residues long. CDR1 and CDR2 from the germline V gene are MNHEY and SVGAGI. J was trimmed by 11 bases and V by 0 bases; bases with no gene match: 14. CDR3 DNA sequence: TGTGCCAGCAGTTACTCGGGGACTAGGCGTGACAATGAGCAGTACTTC. Residues: CASSYSGTRRDNEQYF.

This rearrangement joins TRBV2 to TRBJ1-2; the match to TRBD1 covers 7 bases. This CDR3 is 13 amino acids long. The ends lost 4 bases at V and 7 bases at J; junction bases unmatched: 6. The germline gives CDR1 SNHLY, CDR2 FYNNEI. This CDR3 reads CASSVGTVGGYTF. CDR3 in DNA: TGTGCCAGCAGTGTGGGGACAGTAGGTGGCTACACCTTC. Filled out from reference TRBV2 and TRBJ1-2, the complete variable domain reads EPEVTQTPSHQVTQMGQEVILRCVPISNHLYFYWYRQILGQKVEFLVSFYNNEISEKSEIFDDQFSVERPDGSNFTLKIRSTKLEDSAMYFCASSVGTVGGYTFGSGTRLTVV.